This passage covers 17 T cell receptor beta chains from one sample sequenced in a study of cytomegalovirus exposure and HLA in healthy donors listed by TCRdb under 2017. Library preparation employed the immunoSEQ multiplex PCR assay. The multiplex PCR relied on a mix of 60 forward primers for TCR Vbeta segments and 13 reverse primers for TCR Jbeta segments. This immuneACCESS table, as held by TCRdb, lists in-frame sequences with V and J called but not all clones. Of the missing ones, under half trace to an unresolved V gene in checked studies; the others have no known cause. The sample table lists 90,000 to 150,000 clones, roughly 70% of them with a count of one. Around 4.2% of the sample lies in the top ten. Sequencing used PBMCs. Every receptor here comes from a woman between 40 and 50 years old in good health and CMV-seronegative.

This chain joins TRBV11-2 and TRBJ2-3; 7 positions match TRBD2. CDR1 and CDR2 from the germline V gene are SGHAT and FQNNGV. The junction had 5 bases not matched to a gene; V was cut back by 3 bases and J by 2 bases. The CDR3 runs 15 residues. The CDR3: CASSFREGLTDTQYF. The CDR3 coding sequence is TGTGCCAGCAGCTTCAGGGAGGGCCTCACAGATACGCAGTATTTT.

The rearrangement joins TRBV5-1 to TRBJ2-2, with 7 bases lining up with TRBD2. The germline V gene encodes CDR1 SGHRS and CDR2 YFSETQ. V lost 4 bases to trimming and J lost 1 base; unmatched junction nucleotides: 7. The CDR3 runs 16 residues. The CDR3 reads CASSEAGLKNTGELFF. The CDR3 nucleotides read TGCGCCAGCAGCGAAGCGGGACTAAAGAACACCGGGGAGCTGTTTTTT.

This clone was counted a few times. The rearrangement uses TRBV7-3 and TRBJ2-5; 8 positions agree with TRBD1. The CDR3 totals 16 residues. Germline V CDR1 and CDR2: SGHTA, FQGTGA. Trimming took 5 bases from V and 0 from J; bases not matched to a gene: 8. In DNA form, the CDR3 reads TGTGCCAGCAGCCCTGGGACAGGACTGTACCAAGAGACCCAGTACTTC. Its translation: CASSPGTGLYQETQYF.

The CDR3 region is CASSQDSSEQFF. The CDR3 DNA is TGCGCCAGCAGCCAAGATAGTAGTGAGCAGTTCTTC. This chain links TRBV4-3 with TRBJ2-1; D is unclear. Trimming stripped 0 bases from V and 9 bases from J, with 6 bases between. From germline, CDR1 is LGHNA and CDR2 YSLEER. This CDR3 has 12 amino acids.

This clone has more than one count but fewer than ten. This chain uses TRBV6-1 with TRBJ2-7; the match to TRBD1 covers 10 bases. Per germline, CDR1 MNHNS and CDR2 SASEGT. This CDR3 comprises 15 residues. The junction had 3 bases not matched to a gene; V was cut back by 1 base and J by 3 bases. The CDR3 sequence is CASSEVTGGRYEQYF. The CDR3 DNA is TGTGCCAGCAGTGAAGTGACAGGGGGCCGCTACGAGCAGTACTTC.

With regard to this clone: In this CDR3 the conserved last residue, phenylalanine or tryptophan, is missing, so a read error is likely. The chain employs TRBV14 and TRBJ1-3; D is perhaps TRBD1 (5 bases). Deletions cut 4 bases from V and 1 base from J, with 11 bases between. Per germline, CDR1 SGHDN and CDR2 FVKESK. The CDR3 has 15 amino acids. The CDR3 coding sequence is TGTGCCAGCAGCCGAGAGTACAGGTCTGGAAACACCATATATGTT. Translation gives CASSREYRSGNTIYV.

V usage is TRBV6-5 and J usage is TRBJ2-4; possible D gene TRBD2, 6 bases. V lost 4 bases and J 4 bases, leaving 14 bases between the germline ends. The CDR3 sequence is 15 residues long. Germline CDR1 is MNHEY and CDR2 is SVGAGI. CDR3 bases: TGTGCCAGCAGTTTCTCACTAGCCGGGAAAAACATTCAGTACTTC. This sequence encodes CASSFSLAGKNIQYF.

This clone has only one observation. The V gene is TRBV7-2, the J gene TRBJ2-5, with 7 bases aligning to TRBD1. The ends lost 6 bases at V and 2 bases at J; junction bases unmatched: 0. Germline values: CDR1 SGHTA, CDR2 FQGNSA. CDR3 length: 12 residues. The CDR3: CASRDRQETQYF. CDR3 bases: TGTGCCAGCAGGGACAGGCAAGAGACCCAGTACTTC. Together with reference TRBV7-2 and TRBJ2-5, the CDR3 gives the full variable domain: GAGVSQSPSNKVTEKGKDVELRCDPISGHTALYWYRQSLGQGLEFLIYFQGNSAPDKSGLPSDRFSAERTGGSVSTLTIQRTQQEDSAVYLCASRDRQETQYFGPGTRLLVL.

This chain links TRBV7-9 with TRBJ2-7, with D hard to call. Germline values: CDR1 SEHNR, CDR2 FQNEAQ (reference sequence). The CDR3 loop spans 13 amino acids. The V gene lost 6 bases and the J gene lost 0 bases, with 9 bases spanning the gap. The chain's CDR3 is CASSSASSYEQYF. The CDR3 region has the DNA TGTGCCAGCAGTTCCGCGAGCTCCTACGAGCAGTACTTC. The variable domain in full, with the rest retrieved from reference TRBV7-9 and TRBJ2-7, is DTGVSQNPRHKITKRGQNVTFRCDPISEHNRLYWYRQTLGQGPEFLTYFQNEAQLEKSRLLSDRFSAERPKGSFSTLEIQRTEQGDSAMYLCASSSASSYEQYFGPGTRLTVT.

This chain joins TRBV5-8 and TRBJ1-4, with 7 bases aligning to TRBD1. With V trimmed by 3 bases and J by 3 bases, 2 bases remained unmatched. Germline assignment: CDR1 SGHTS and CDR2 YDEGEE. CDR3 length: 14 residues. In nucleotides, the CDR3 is TGTGCCAGCAGCTATGGACAGGCTAATGAAAAACTGTTTTTT. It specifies CASSYGQANEKLFF.

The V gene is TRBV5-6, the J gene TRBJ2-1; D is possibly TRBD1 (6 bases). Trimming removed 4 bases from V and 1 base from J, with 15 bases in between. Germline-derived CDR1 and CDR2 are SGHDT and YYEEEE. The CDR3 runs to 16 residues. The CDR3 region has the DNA TGTGCCAGCAGCCAGGAGCGAGGACAGTCCTACAATGAGCAGTTCTTC. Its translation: CASSQERGQSYNEQFF.

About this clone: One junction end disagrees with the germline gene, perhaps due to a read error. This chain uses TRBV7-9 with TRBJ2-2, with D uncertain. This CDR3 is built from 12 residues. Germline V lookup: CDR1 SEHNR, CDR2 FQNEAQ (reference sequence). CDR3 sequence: CSSSPHTGELFF. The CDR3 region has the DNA TGTTCCAGCAGCCCTCACACCGGGGAGCTGTTTTTT.

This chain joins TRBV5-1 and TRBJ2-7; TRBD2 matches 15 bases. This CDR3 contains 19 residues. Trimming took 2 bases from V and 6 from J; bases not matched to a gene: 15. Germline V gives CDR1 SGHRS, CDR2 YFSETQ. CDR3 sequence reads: CASSLRTSGGAERVPEQYF. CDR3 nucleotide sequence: TGCGCCAGCAGCTTACGGACTAGCGGGGGGGCCGAAAGGGTCCCCGAGCAGTACTTC. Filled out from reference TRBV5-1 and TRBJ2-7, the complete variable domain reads KAGVTQTPRYLIKTRGQQVTLSCSPISGHRSVSWYQQTPGQGLQFLFEYFSETQRNKGNFPGRFSGRQFSNSRSEMNVSTLELGDSALYLCASSLRTSGGAERVPEQYFGPGTRLTVT.

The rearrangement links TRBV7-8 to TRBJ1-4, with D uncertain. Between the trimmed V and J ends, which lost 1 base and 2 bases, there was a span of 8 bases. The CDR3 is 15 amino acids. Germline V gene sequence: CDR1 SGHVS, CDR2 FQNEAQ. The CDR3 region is CASSLGPQTNEKLFF. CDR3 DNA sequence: TGTGCCAGCAGCTTAGGTCCACAGACTAATGAAAAACTGTTTTTT.

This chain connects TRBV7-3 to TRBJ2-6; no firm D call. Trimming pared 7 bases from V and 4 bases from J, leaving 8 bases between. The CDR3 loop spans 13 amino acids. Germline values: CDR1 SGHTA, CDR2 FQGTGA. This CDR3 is CASTQAGANVLTF. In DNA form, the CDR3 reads TGTGCCAGCACCCAGGCGGGGGCCAACGTCCTGACTTTC.

The CDR3 loop is CASSPGLSGTSYEQYF. CDR3 nucleotide sequence: TGTGCCAGCTCACCCGGGTTATCCGGGACTTCCTACGAGCAGTACTTC. The chain is built from TRBV18 and TRBJ2-7; maybe TRBD2 (6 bases). The CDR3 consists of 16 residues. The germline gives CDR1 KGHSH, CDR2 LQKENI. Trimming removed 3 bases from V and 1 base from J, with 16 bases in between.

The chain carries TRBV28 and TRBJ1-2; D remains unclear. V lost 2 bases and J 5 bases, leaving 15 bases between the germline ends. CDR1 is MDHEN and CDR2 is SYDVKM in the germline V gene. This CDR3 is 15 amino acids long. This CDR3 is CASSLMGRPSYGYTF. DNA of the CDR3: TGTGCCAGCAGTTTAATGGGCAGGCCAAGTTATGGCTACACCTTC.